This is a list of T cell receptor beta chains from one sample in a study of radiation and T cells in renal cell carcinoma. Data came from immunoSEQ multiplex PCR; TCRdb stores just in-frame clones and leaves some out. The data show about 130,000 clones, more than 75% seen once. The sequenced sample was blood, obtained from a patient whose treatment included radiotherapy and nephrectomy. All receptors come from a woman in her 70s with renal cell carcinoma. Each CDR3 is given with its conserved first and last residue. A D gene is named only where the DNA matches it firmly. Clone sizes are given selectively: once, few, many, or a class where the clone is expanded.

v_call: TRBV7-2
clone_size: .
d_call: .
j_call: TRBJ2-2
cdr3_nt: TGTGCCAGCAGGGGCTTGGTGGTCGCCGGGGAGCTGTTTTTT
cdr3_aa: CASRGLVVAGELFF

v_call: TRBV9
clone_size: .
d_call: .
j_call: TRBJ1-1
cdr3_nt: TGTGCCAGCAGCGTGTCGACAGTATTGAACACTGAAGCTTTCTTT
cdr3_aa: CASSVSTVLNTEAFF

v_call: TRBV7-9
clone_size: .
d_call: TRBD2
j_call: TRBJ2-7
cdr3_nt: TGTGCCAGCAGCCCTAGCGGGAGCTCCTACGAGCAGTACTTC
cdr3_aa: CASSPSGSSYEQYF

v_call: TRBV18
clone_size: .
d_call: .
j_call: TRBJ1-6
cdr3_nt: TGTGCCAGCTCACCGGGGACGGATTCACCCCTCCACTTT
cdr3_aa: CASSPGTDSPLHF

v_call: TRBV27
clone_size: .
d_call: .
j_call: TRBJ1-1
cdr3_nt: TGTGCCAGCAGGCGAGTGGGGGGGAACACTGAAGCTTTCTTT
cdr3_aa: CASRRVGGNTEAFF

v_call: TRBV11-2
clone_size: .
d_call: .
j_call: TRBJ2-7
cdr3_nt: TGTGCCAGCAGCTTAGAGAACACCGCCTACGAGCAGTACTTC
cdr3_aa: CASSLENTAYEQYF

v_call: TRBV30
clone_size: few
d_call: .
j_call: TRBJ1-1
cdr3_nt: TGTGCCTGGAGTCCCGGGACCTCTGAAGCTTTCTTT
cdr3_aa: CAWSPGTSEAFF

v_call: TRBV6-6
clone_size: .
d_call: .
j_call: TRBJ1-6
cdr3_nt: TGTGCCAGCAGTCTCCGGGACAATAATTCACCCCTCCACTTT
cdr3_aa: CASSLRDNNSPLHF

v_call: TRBV6-1
clone_size: .
d_call: .
j_call: TRBJ2-7
cdr3_nt: TGTGGAAAAACTGGACAACCTTACGAGCAGTACTTC
cdr3_aa: CGKTGQPYEQYF

v_call: TRBV9
clone_size: .
d_call: .
j_call: TRBJ2-7
cdr3_nt: TGTGCCAGCAGCGTAGGGCATCGGGGGACCTCCTTAGAGCAGTACTTC
cdr3_aa: CASSVGHRGTSLEQYF

v_call: TRBV5-6
clone_size: .
d_call: .
j_call: TRBJ2-1
cdr3_nt: TGTGCCAGCAGCTTGGAGGTGGGGATATACAATGAGCAGTTCTTC
cdr3_aa: CASSLEVGIYNEQFF

v_call: TRBV7-3
clone_size: few
d_call: .
j_call: TRBJ1-1
cdr3_nt: TGTGCCAGCAGCTCATGGACGGTGAACACTGAAGCTTTCTTT
cdr3_aa: CASSSWTVNTEAFF